This T cell receptor beta chain was observed in a study of blood T cell repertoires in COVID-19 (dated by TCRdb to 2018 to 2021). About the full investigation: Samples from collaborators originated in the United States, Italy and Spain and spanned both the acute and convalescent phases of COVID-19. A de-identified subject ID, COVID-19 status, age in years and sex were almost always included in the sample metadata. The prospective study material was composed of cDNA or gDNA derived from T cells, B-cell-depleted T cells, or PBMCs. Where available, HLA class I and class II types were taken from metadata supplied by the sample provider and were not determined by assay-based typing. The dataset comprised deeply sampled blood TCRbeta repertoires from subjects exposed to, actively infected with, or recovered from COVID-19. The repertoires were released in a freely available public database meant as a resource for research on the immune response to SARS-CoV-2. The samples were drawn from the first 160 participants of the ongoing ImmuneRACE study and from 950 to 1,500 subjects provided by 6 global collaborators.

Per the germline V gene (reference sequence), LNHNV is the CDR1 and YYDKDF is the CDR2. V loses 1 base at its end and J loses 5 bases; junction bases beyond the gene matches: 3. The CDR3, cysteine through phenylalanine, is 14 amino acids long. Only the CDR3 DNA is retained, 42 bases long and in frame from the first base. Each collaborating institution followed its own protocols to collect whole blood in K2EDTA tubes. Collaborator samples were shipped for TCRbeta analysis as frozen whole blood, isolated PBMCs, or DNA extracted from either sample type. Paper-wide results and their limitations: How much clinical and demographic metadata was included differed by source and by participant, and the metadata was provided uncurated.

TCRbeta CDR3 regions were amplified from genomic DNA by means of the immunoSEQ Assay, a bias-controlled multiplex PCR. The paper's processing steps were these. The number of nucleated cells in each sample was estimated by amplification of reference gene primers within the assay. To quantify the absolute abundance of each unique TCRbeta CDR3 rearrangement, sequence reads were collapsed and filtered. Productive Simpson clonality was computed per sample as the square root of Simpson's diversity index over productive rearrangements. TCRdb re-hosts the immuneACCESS table, in-frame sequences only. Its copies lack some clones; in the studies checked, an unresolved V gene accounts for under half of them, and the cause for the rest is not known. D and trimming were read from the DNA, whereas the V and J calls and clone size are those reported in that table. In this sample the table shows 150,000 or so clones, 70% to 85% of which occur a single time. The ten largest clones take up almost 10% of the sample.

A word on this clone: Its specific antigen is unknown. Base qualities are not provided; no much larger clone lies one nucleotide away.

The sequenced sample consisted of peripheral blood. The V and J segments used are TRBV15 and TRBJ1-2; 8 middle bases align to TRBD1. The source is a woman aged 50 to 60 with acute or convalescent COVID-19. For the CDR3, the sequence is CATSRGDRLYGYTF. The DNA sequence follows: TGTGCCACCAGCAGAGGGGACAGGCTATATGGCTACACCTTC.